This is a list of T cell receptor beta chains from one sample in a study of shared clonotypes between healthy human individuals. This table comes from immunoSEQ multiplex PCR, and its TCRdb copy is limited to in-frame clones, with some not included. The sample consists of roughly 2,300,000 clones, about 90% of them appearing once. The sample comprised naive CD4+ T cells from PBMCs. All receptors come from a man between 18 and 29 years old in good health. Some clones in this sample may be carry-over from other donors' samples. CDR3s include the opening cysteine and the closing phenylalanine or tryptophan. The D gene is left open where the match is weak. Size tells how often a clone was seen (once, few, many) or the class of an expanded clone, and some rows leave it out.

j_gene: TRBJ2-1
v_gene: TRBV5-1
abundance: NA
d_gene: TRBD2
CDR3aa: CASSWVLAGGIYNEQFF
CDR3nt: TGCGCCAGCAGCTGGGTGTTAGCGGGAGGCATCTACAATGAGCAGTTCTTC

j_gene: TRBJ2-7
v_gene: TRBV7-9
abundance: NA
d_gene: NA
CDR3aa: CASSPGIWGSYEQYF
CDR3nt: TGTGCCAGCAGCCCAGGGATCTGGGGCTCCTACGAGCAGTACTTC

j_gene: TRBJ2-7
v_gene: TRBV5-4
abundance: NA
d_gene: NA
CDR3aa: CASSLSGNSYEQYF
CDR3nt: TGTGCCAGCAGCTTGTCGGGAAACTCCTACGAGCAGTACTTC

j_gene: TRBJ1-4
v_gene: TRBV19
abundance: NA
d_gene: NA
CDR3aa: CASADRTNEKLFF
CDR3nt: TGTGCCAGTGCCGACAGAACTAATGAAAAACTGTTTTTT

j_gene: TRBJ2-7
v_gene: TRBV4-1
abundance: NA
d_gene: NA
CDR3aa: CASSHTEGSYEQYF
CDR3nt: TGCGCCAGCAGCCATACAGAGGGCTCGTACGAGCAGTACTTC

j_gene: TRBJ2-2
v_gene: TRBV30
abundance: NA
d_gene: TRBD2
CDR3aa: CAWSRLAANTGELFF
CDR3nt: TGTGCCTGGAGTAGGCTAGCGGCAAACACCGGGGAGCTGTTTTTT

j_gene: TRBJ2-5
v_gene: TRBV28
abundance: NA
d_gene: TRBD2
CDR3aa: CASRERERGRTQYF
CDR3nt: TGTGCCAGCAGAGAGCGGGAGAGGGGGAGGACCCAGTACTTC

j_gene: TRBJ2-7
v_gene: TRBV21-1
abundance: NA
d_gene: NA
CDR3aa: CASGGQIHEQYF
CDR3nt: TGTGCCAGCGGCGGACAAATCCACGAGCAGTACTTC

j_gene: TRBJ2-5
v_gene: TRBV7-6
abundance: once
d_gene: NA
CDR3aa: CASSLALRKETQYF
CDR3nt: TGTGCCAGCAGCTTAGCGCTGAGGAAAGAGACCCAGTACTTC

j_gene: TRBJ2-6
v_gene: TRBV6-5
abundance: NA
d_gene: NA
CDR3aa: CASSYTPNGGANVLTF
CDR3nt: TGTGCCAGCAGTTACACACCAAACGGGGGGGCCAACGTCCTGACTTTC

j_gene: TRBJ2-2
v_gene: TRBV7-2
abundance: NA
d_gene: NA
CDR3aa: CASSLLSGADTGELFF
CDR3nt: TGTGCCAGCAGCTTGTTATCGGGAGCTGACACCGGGGAGCTGTTTTTT

j_gene: TRBJ1-5
v_gene: TRBV6-5
abundance: NA
d_gene: NA
CDR3aa: CASSYSWGGNQPQHF
CDR3nt: TGTGCCAGCAGTTACTCTTGGGGAGGCAATCAGCCCCAGCATTTT

j_gene: TRBJ2-1
v_gene: TRBV7-8
abundance: NA
d_gene: TRBD2
CDR3aa: CASSWGLAGETYNEQFF
CDR3nt: TGTGCCAGCAGCTGGGGACTAGCGGGAGAGACCTACAATGAGCAGTTCTTC

j_gene: TRBJ2-7
v_gene: TRBV28
abundance: NA
d_gene: NA
CDR3aa: CASSWFYEQYF
CDR3nt: TGTGCCAGCAGTTGGTTTTACGAGCAGTACTTC

j_gene: TRBJ2-7
v_gene: TRBV4-2
abundance: NA
d_gene: NA
CDR3aa: CASSLRLGPYEQYF
CDR3nt: TGTGCCAGCAGCCTGCGATTGGGCCCCTACGAGCAGTACTTC

j_gene: TRBJ2-3
v_gene: TRBV27
abundance: NA
d_gene: NA
CDR3aa: CASSLSRPRRDTQYF
CDR3nt: TGTGCCAGCAGTTTATCGAGACCTCGCAGGGATACGCAGTATTTT

j_gene: TRBJ2-1
v_gene: TRBV5-4
abundance: NA
d_gene: TRBD2
CDR3aa: CASSLGLAADNEQFF
CDR3nt: TGTGCCAGCAGCTTGGGGCTAGCGGCGGACAATGAGCAGTTCTTC

j_gene: TRBJ1-3
v_gene: TRBV5-6
abundance: NA
d_gene: NA
CDR3aa: CASSFSPRGLASGNTIYF
CDR3nt: TGTGCCAGCAGCTTTTCGCCCCGAGGACTAGCCTCTGGAAACACCATATATTTT

j_gene: TRBJ2-3
v_gene: TRBV10-1
abundance: NA
d_gene: TRBD2
CDR3aa: CATSGAGTDTQYF
CDR3nt: TGCGCCACTAGCGGGGCAGGGACAGATACGCAGTATTTT

j_gene: TRBJ1-1
v_gene: TRBV9
abundance: NA
d_gene: NA
CDR3aa: CASSRSASPPEAFF
CDR3nt: TGTGCCAGCAGCCGCTCGGCCTCACCCCCTGAAGCTTTCTTT

j_gene: TRBJ1-3
v_gene: TRBV11-2
abundance: few
d_gene: NA
CDR3aa: CASSLGNTIYF
CDR3nt: TGTGCCAGCAGCTTAGGAAACACCATATATTTT

j_gene: TRBJ2-1
v_gene: TRBV28
abundance: NA
d_gene: TRBD2
CDR3aa: CASRAGLAGANEQFF
CDR3nt: TGTGCCAGCAGGGCGGGACTAGCGGGAGCCAATGAGCAGTTCTTC

j_gene: TRBJ2-2
v_gene: TRBV5-1
abundance: few
d_gene: NA
CDR3aa: CASSLGSNTGELFF
CDR3nt: TGCGCCAGCAGCTTGGGCTCGAACACCGGGGAGCTGTTTTTT

j_gene: TRBJ2-2
v_gene: TRBV27
abundance: NA
d_gene: NA
CDR3aa: CASITWGGANTGELFF
CDR3nt: TGTGCCAGCATAACCTGGGGGGGGGCAAACACCGGGGAGCTGTTTTTT

j_gene: TRBJ2-7
v_gene: TRBV6-1
abundance: NA
d_gene: TRBD1
CDR3aa: CASSEQRTGRDEQYF
CDR3nt: TGTGCCAGCAGTGAACAGCGGACAGGGAGAGACGAGCAGTACTTC

j_gene: TRBJ1-6
v_gene: TRBV5-4
abundance: NA
d_gene: NA
CDR3aa: CASSPAVGSPLHF
CDR3nt: TGTGCCAGCAGCCCAGCAGTAGGGTCACCCCTCCACTTT

j_gene: TRBJ2-1
v_gene: TRBV5-1
abundance: NA
d_gene: NA
CDR3aa: CASSPGESSYNEQFF
CDR3nt: TGCGCCAGCAGCCCGGGTGAAAGCTCCTACAATGAGCAGTTCTTC

j_gene: TRBJ1-2
v_gene: TRBV28
abundance: NA
d_gene: TRBD1
CDR3aa: CASSTPTGGYGYTF
CDR3nt: TGTGCCAGCAGCACCCCTACAGGGGGCTATGGCTACACCTTC

j_gene: TRBJ2-7
v_gene: TRBV18
abundance: few
d_gene: NA
CDR3aa: CASSPIDNYEQYF
CDR3nt: TGTGCCAGCTCGCCAATCGACAATTACGAGCAGTACTTC

j_gene: TRBJ2-7
v_gene: TRBV5-5
abundance: NA
d_gene: NA
CDR3aa: CASSLAFSPSYEQYF
CDR3nt: TGTGCCAGCAGCTTGGCCTTCAGCCCCTCCTACGAGCAGTACTTC

j_gene: TRBJ1-1
v_gene: TRBV6-5
abundance: NA
d_gene: NA
CDR3aa: CASSQGGKNTEAFF
CDR3nt: TGTGCCAGCAGCCAAGGAGGGAAGAACACTGAAGCTTTCTTT

j_gene: TRBJ1-1
v_gene: TRBV12-5
abundance: NA
d_gene: NA
CDR3aa: CASGLQTSTEAFF
CDR3nt: TGTGCTAGTGGTTTGCAAACAAGCACTGAAGCTTTCTTT

j_gene: TRBJ1-1
v_gene: TRBV11-2
abundance: NA
d_gene: NA
CDR3aa: CASSLFGNSVTEAFF
CDR3nt: TGTGCCAGCAGCTTATTCGGGAATTCGGTCACTGAAGCTTTCTTT

j_gene: TRBJ2-1
v_gene: TRBV29-1
abundance: NA
d_gene: NA
CDR3aa: CSGLYNEQFF
CDR3nt: TGCAGCGGGCTTTACAATGAGCAGTTCTTC

j_gene: TRBJ2-1
v_gene: TRBV6-6
abundance: NA
d_gene: TRBD2
CDR3aa: CASSYASGSTYNEQFF
CDR3nt: TGTGCCAGCAGTTACGCTAGCGGGAGTACCTACAATGAGCAGTTCTTC

j_gene: TRBJ1-1
v_gene: TRBV6-5
abundance: NA
d_gene: TRBD1
CDR3aa: CASSLGQANTEAFF
CDR3nt: TGTGCCAGCAGCTTGGGACAGGCGAACACTGAAGCTTTCTTT

j_gene: TRBJ2-1
v_gene: TRBV7-9
abundance: NA
d_gene: TRBD2
CDR3aa: CASIREGPSSYNEQFF
CDR3nt: TGTGCCAGCATCCGGGAGGGGCCTAGCTCCTACAATGAGCAGTTCTTC

j_gene: TRBJ2-1
v_gene: TRBV10-1
abundance: NA
d_gene: TRBD2
CDR3aa: CASSEIGGRAGEQFF
CDR3nt: TGCGCCAGCAGTGAGATCGGCGGGAGGGCCGGTGAGCAGTTCTTC

j_gene: TRBJ2-5
v_gene: TRBV5-4
abundance: NA
d_gene: NA
CDR3aa: CASSSGEVETQYF
CDR3nt: TGTGCCAGCAGCTCCGGGGAGGTAGAGACCCAGTACTTC

j_gene: TRBJ2-1
v_gene: TRBV10-3
abundance: NA
d_gene: NA
CDR3aa: CAISGVWARGDNEQFF
CDR3nt: TGTGCCATCAGTGGAGTCTGGGCCCGAGGGGACAATGAGCAGTTCTTC